Described below is a single T cell receptor beta chain sequence and its context. This clone has a single count. Its target antigen remains unknown. No much larger clonotype is one base removed from it; base qualities were not supplied. These data originate in a study of blood T cell repertoires in COVID-19 (TCRdb year 2020). Context from the whole study: Collaborator samples came from the United States, Italy and Spain and covered acute and convalescent phases of COVID-19. Where available, HLA class I and class II types were taken from metadata supplied by the sample provider and were not determined by assay-based typing. The prospective study material was composed of cDNA or gDNA derived from T cells, B-cell-depleted T cells, or PBMCs. The repertoires were made available in a free public database intended to serve as a resource for research on the immune response to SARS-CoV-2. Deeply sampled blood TCRbeta repertoires from subjects exposed to, actively infected with, or recovered from COVID-19 were included in the dataset. Samples came from the ongoing ImmuneRACE study (first 160 participants) plus 1,254 subjects from 6 global collaborators. Nearly every sample came with metadata listing a de-identified subject ID, COVID-19 status, age in years and sex.

Broad study findings and their caveats: Clinical and demographic metadata were provided uncurated, with the amount varying by source and participant.

The CDR3 has 14 amino acids, counting the end cysteine and phenylalanine. The CDR3 DNA has 42 bases and is translated from base 1. V and J are trimmed by 1 base and 2 bases, and the gene matches miss 2 bases of the junction. Sequences GTSNPN (CDR1) and SVGIG (CDR2) are obtained from the germline V gene (reference sequence). Whole blood was collected in K2EDTA tubes by collaborating institutions according to the institutions' own protocols. For TCRbeta analysis, collaborators shipped samples in one of three forms: frozen whole blood, isolated PBMCs, or DNA extracted from either of those sample types. The immunoSEQ Assay, a bias-controlled multiplex PCR, was used to amplify TCRbeta CDR3 regions from genomic DNA. The original pipeline was this. Within the assay, amplification of reference gene primers was used to estimate how many nucleated cells each sample contained. Sequence reads were collapsed and filtered to measure the absolute abundance of every unique TCRbeta CDR3 rearrangement. For each sample, productive Simpson clonality was calculated as the square root of Simpson's diversity index across productive rearrangements. TCRdb provides this immuneACCESS table in a form limited to in-frame rearrangements. Some clones are lacking; in checked studies, under half of them reflect an unresolved V gene, and why the rest are absent is not known. That table gives V, J and clone size, and the DNA gave D and trimming. Counted in this sample were 200,000 to 250,000 clones; 84% of them appeared once. Of the sample, about 4% is held by the ten largest clones.

The TCR comes from a man aged 45-60 years with acute or convalescent COVID-19. Rearrangement joined TRBV30 to TRBJ1-3, and TRBD1 aligns with 7 junction nucleotides. Sequencing was done on a sample of peripheral blood. The CDR3 here reads CAWSDDRAGNTIYF. Read as DNA, the sequence is TGTGCCTGGAGTGACGACAGGGCTGGAAACACCATATATTTT.